One sample yielded the 32 T cell receptor beta chains listed below, sequenced in a study of cytomegalovirus exposure and HLA in healthy donors (dated by TCRdb to the late 2010s). The library was generated by the immunoSEQ multiplex PCR assay. A mixture of 60 forward primers for TCR Vbeta segments and 13 reverse primers for TCR Jbeta segments was used in the multiplex PCR. Drawn from immuneACCESS, this table holds only the in-frame rearrangements with V and J called that TCRdb kept. Clones are partly lost; checked studies trace under half to an unresolved V gene and leave the rest unexplained. Across this sample there are around 200,000 clones, with around four fifths seen only once. The ten most abundant clones make up around 3% of the sample. Sequencing was done on a sample of PBMCs. The source of these receptors is a female donor in good health and CMV-seronegative.

The V gene is TRBV10-3, the J gene TRBJ2-1; 9 nucleotides match TRBD2. Germline CDR1 and CDR2: ENHRY and SYGVKD. V shed 4 bases, J shed 4 bases, and the junction held 2 bases outside the gene matches. This CDR3 spans 14 amino acids. The chain's CDR3 is CAISVAGDYNEQFF. CDR3 bases: TGTGCCATCAGTGTAGCGGGGGATTACAATGAGCAGTTCTTC.

This clone is a singleton in its sample. The V and J genes are TRBV19 and TRBJ2-7; 7 bases map to TRBD2. CDR3 length equals 15 residues. V shed 3 bases, J shed 1 base, and the junction held 6 bases outside the gene matches. The V gene's germline CDR1 is LNHDA and CDR2 SQIVND (reference sequence). This chain's CDR3 is CASSIGGGSSYEQYF. The CDR3 coding sequence is TGTGCCAGTAGTATCGGGGGAGGGAGTTCCTACGAGCAGTACTTC. Full variable domain (outside the CDR3, taken from reference TRBV19 and TRBJ2-7): DGGITQSPKYLFRKEGQNVTLSCEQNLNHDAMYWYRQDPGQGLRLIYYSQIVNDFQKGDIAEGYSVSREKKESFPLTVTSAQKNPTAFYLCASSIGGGSSYEQYFGPGTRLTVT.

The chain couples TRBV6-5 to TRBJ2-2, with 10 bases lining up with TRBD1. This CDR3 has 15 residues. J was trimmed by 3 bases and V by 8 bases; bases with no gene match: 6. The germline V gene has CDR1 MNHEY and CDR2 SVGAGI. CDR3 nucleotides: TGTGCCAGCCGAAGGGACAGGGGTTACACCGGGGAGCTGTTTTTT. Its protein product is CASRRDRGYTGELFF.

The chain carries TRBV4-3 and TRBJ1-5, with D possibly being TRBD1 (6 bases). Deletions cut 0 bases from V and 5 bases from J, with 17 bases between. The CDR3 consists of 17 residues. The germline CDR1 and CDR2 sequences are LGHNA and YSLEER. The DNA of the CDR3 is TGCGCCAGCAGCCAAGATTGGGGCAGGGGAAGGGATCAGCCCCAGCATTTT. This codes for CASSQDWGRGRDQPQHF.

The V call is TRBV28, the J call TRBJ2-7, with D possibly being TRBD1 (5 bases). The germline gives CDR1 MDHEN, CDR2 SYDVKM. This CDR3 comprises 16 residues. The germline V and J ends were trimmed by 5 bases and 6 bases, with 23 bases remaining between them. The CDR3 here is CASSLPREWDMGEQYF. The CDR3, as DNA: TGTGCCAGCAGTCTCCCCAGGGAATGGGATATGGGCGAGCAGTACTTC.

This chain connects TRBV28 to TRBJ1-6; TRBD1 is a possible D gene (6 bases). V lost 8 bases and J lost 6, with 11 bases in between. The CDR3 consists of 13 residues. Germline CDR1 MDHEN, CDR2 SYDVKM. The CDR3 sequence is CASVQGVNSPLHF. The CDR3 DNA reads as TGTGCCAGCGTACAGGGAGTTAATTCACCCCTCCACTTT.

The rearrangement links TRBV27 to TRBJ2-7; TRBD1 aligns across 7 bases. V lost 5 bases to trimming and J lost 3 bases; unmatched junction nucleotides: 7. The CDR3 loop spans 14 amino acids. The V gene's germline CDR1 is MNHEY and CDR2 SMNVEV (reference sequence). The CDR3 spells CASSTLGTVYEQYF. The CDR3 bases are TGTGCCAGCAGTACCCTTGGGACAGTCTACGAGCAGTACTTC.

The chain couples TRBV28 to TRBJ2-7, with TRBD1 as a possible D gene (6 bases). The V gene lost 3 bases and the J gene lost 3 bases, with 15 bases spanning the gap. The CDR3 is made up of 15 amino acids. The germline gives CDR1 MDHEN, CDR2 SYDVKM. Written as DNA, the CDR3 is TGTGCCAGCAGTTTCGCCCCGGGACAAGGCTACGAGCAGTACTTC. Translated, it gives CASSFAPGQGYEQYF.

V is TRBV27 and J is TRBJ1-1; TRBD1 might be the D (5 bases). The CDR3 has 14 residues. Germline V CDR1 and CDR2: MNHEY, SMNVEV (reference sequence). V was shortened by 2 bases and J by 1 base, with 8 bases between the two germline ends. The CDR3 loop reads CASSLGARNTEAFF. CDR3 nucleotides: TGTGCCAGCAGTTTAGGGGCCAGGAACACTGAAGCTTTCTTT.

This chain joins TRBV7-2 and TRBJ1-4; TRBD1 might be the D (5 bases). CDR3 length: 16 amino acids. V was clipped by 1 base and J by 0 bases, with 9 bases between them. CDR1 and CDR2 (germline): SGHTA, FQGNSA. The CDR3 DNA reads TGTGCCAGCAGCTTAGACAGGTTGGCAACTAATGAAAAACTGTTTTTT. Translation: CASSLDRLATNEKLFF.

The chain recombines TRBV4-2 with TRBJ2-7, with 10 bases lining up with TRBD2. Trimming removed 5 bases from V and 5 bases from J; junction bases left unmatched: 6. Germline-derived CDR1 and CDR2 are LGHNA and YNFKEQ. CDR3 size: 14 residues. The CDR3 here is CASSYALAGDEQYF. The CDR3 nucleotides are TGTGCCAGCAGCTACGCGCTAGCGGGAGACGAGCAGTACTTC.

This chain uses TRBV6-6 with TRBJ2-7; maybe TRBD1 (6 bases). The germline gives CDR1 MNHNY, CDR2 SVGAGI (reference sequence). V was pared by 4 bases and J by 2 bases, with 15 bases between. The CDR3 contains 15 residues. CDR3 nucleotides: TGTGCCAGCAGTTCCCCATTGGGGACACCCTACGAGCAGTACTTC. Its protein product is CASSSPLGTPYEQYF.

The V and J genes are TRBV30 and TRBJ1-2; D is unresolved. The CDR3 is 12 amino acids. CDR1 and CDR2 (germline): GTSNPN, SVGIG (reference sequence). The germline V and J ends were trimmed by 3 bases and 7 bases, with 12 bases remaining between them. The CDR3 sequence is CAWSTGFGGYTF. Here the CDR3 DNA reads TGTGCCTGGAGCACGGGGTTCGGTGGCTACACCTTC.

This clone was seen a single time. The V and J genes are TRBV2 and TRBJ1-4; 8 bases agree with TRBD1. V shed 5 bases and J 0 bases; nucleotides not matched to a gene: 5. CDR1 is SNHLY, CDR2 FYNNEI, per germline. The length of the CDR3 is 16 residues. The CDR3 loop reads CASSRDRPATNEKLFF. CDR3 coding DNA: TGTGCCAGCAGTAGGGACAGGCCAGCAACTAATGAAAAACTGTTTTTT.

This chain connects TRBV29-1 to TRBJ2-4; perhaps TRBD1 as D (5 bases). Trimming took 5 bases from V and 9 from J, leaving 14 bases between them. The CDR3 spans 12 residues. Germline loops: CDR1 SQVTM, CDR2 ANQGSEA. The CDR3 nucleotides read TGCAGCGTTCGGCAGGGTTCATCCATTCAGTACTTC. It translates to CSVRQGSSIQYF.

This clone occurred once. The V call is TRBV6-5, the J call TRBJ2-7; TRBD1 is a possible D gene (6 bases). Germline assignment: CDR1 MNHEY and CDR2 SVGAGI. This CDR3 is built from 13 residues. The V end lost 5 bases, the J end lost 3 bases, and 11 bases lay between the germline ends. CDR3 protein: CASSLDSFYEQYF. The CDR3, as DNA: TGTGCCAGCAGTCTGGACAGCTTCTACGAGCAGTACTTC.

This sequence joins TRBV10-3 and TRBJ2-2; 11 nucleotides agree with TRBD2. The CDR3 loop spans 17 amino acids. CDR1 and CDR2 (germline): ENHRY, SYGVKD. The ends lost 7 bases at V and 4 bases at J; junction bases unmatched: 11. The chain's CDR3 is CAINRSPGTSGTGELFF. Here the CDR3 DNA reads TGTGCCATCAACCGGTCGCCCGGGACTAGCGGCACCGGGGAGCTGTTTTTT.

The chain uses TRBV5-5 and TRBJ2-2, with D possibly matching TRBD2 (6 bases). V was cut by 3 bases and J by 0 bases, with 12 bases left in between. Germline CDR1 SGHKS, CDR2 YYEKEE (reference sequence). The CDR3 has 16 amino acids. The CDR3 coding sequence is TGTGCCAGCAGCTGGGGGGTTTCAGCGAACACCGGGGAGCTGTTTTTT. Translated: CASSWGVSANTGELFF.

This rearrangement joins TRBV28 to TRBJ1-1; no reliable D call. The germline V and J ends were trimmed by 5 bases and 8 bases, with 12 bases remaining between them. The CDR3 contains 12 residues. Germline assignment: CDR1 MDHEN and CDR2 SYDVKM. CDR3 sequence reads: CASSPITYEAFF. The CDR3 DNA is TGTGCCAGCAGTCCCATTACTTACGAAGCTTTCTTT.

The gene calls are TRBV29-1 and TRBJ2-2; tentatively, D is TRBD1 (7 bases). V dropped 6 bases and J dropped 7 bases, with 21 bases sitting between them. This CDR3 spans 15 amino acids. Per the germline V gene, CDR1 is SQVTM and CDR2 is ANQGSEA. CDR3 region: CSVGGQLTTRGELFF. The CDR3 nucleotides read TGCAGCGTGGGGGGACAGCTTACTACGCGCGGGGAGCTGTTTTTT.

The rearrangement links TRBV5-1 to TRBJ1-2; D remains unclear. The CDR3 extends over 14 amino acids. Per the germline V gene, CDR1 is SGHRS and CDR2 is YFSETQ. Trimming left V 4 bases short and J 4 bases short, with 14 bases between. The CDR3 sequence: CASSHWTESYGYTF. CDR3 sequence (DNA): TGCGCCAGCAGCCACTGGACTGAAAGCTATGGCTACACCTTC.

The V and J genes are TRBV9 and TRBJ2-3; 10 bases map to TRBD2. CDR3 length: 15 amino acids. The ends lost 3 bases at V and 3 bases at J; junction bases unmatched: 4. The V gene's germline CDR1 is SGDLS and CDR2 YYNGEE. The CDR3 nucleotides read TGTGCCAGCAGCGCCGGGACTAGCGCTACAGATACGCAGTATTTT. Its translation: CASSAGTSATDTQYF.

This chain links TRBV7-7 with TRBJ2-5; the match to TRBD1 covers 9 bases. This CDR3 spans 17 amino acids. From germline, CDR1 is SSHAT and CDR2 FNYEAQ (reference sequence). The V and J ends lost 1 base and 2 bases, in that order; junction bases with no gene match: 8. The CDR3 DNA is TGTGCCAGCAGCTTAGGGACAGGGGTCCCCCTACAAGAGACCCAGTACTTC. This translates into CASSLGTGVPLQETQYF.

The chain combines TRBV6-5 with TRBJ1-1; D is uncertain. Germline V gene sequence: CDR1 MNHEY, CDR2 SVGAGI. The ends were cut back, 8 bases at V and 1 base at J, with 11 bases in the middle. This CDR3 region has 13 residues. In DNA, the CDR3 is TGTGCCAGCGGAAGACACACGAACACTGAAGCTTTCTTT. It translates to CASGRHTNTEAFF.

The chain combines TRBV4-1 with TRBJ1-6; maybe TRBD1 (6 bases). Germline CDR1 reads MGHRA; CDR2 reads YSYEKL. Deletions cut 1 base from V and 5 bases from J, with 15 bases between. The CDR3 extends over 17 amino acids. In DNA form, the CDR3 reads TGCGCCAGCAGCCAAGGGGCAGGGGAATACAATAATTCACCCCTCCACTTT. This translates into CASSQGAGEYNNSPLHF.

This chain links TRBV19 with TRBJ2-7, with 9 bases aligning to TRBD2. CDR3 length equals 15 residues. Germline V CDR1 and CDR2: LNHDA, SQIVND (reference sequence). V was pared by 4 bases and J by 5 bases, with 9 bases of the junction left unmatched. Here the CDR3 reads CASSNGAGGGDEQYF. The CDR3 nucleotides read TGTGCCAGTAGTAATGGTGCGGGAGGGGGCGACGAGCAGTACTTC.

The chain joins TRBV4-3 to TRBJ2-3; 12 nucleotides agree with TRBD2. Germline V gene sequence: CDR1 LGHNA, CDR2 YSLEER. With 2 bases clipped from V and 2 bases from J, the junction kept 5 bases outside the gene matches. The CDR3 sequence is 17 residues long. CDR3 loop: CASSQQRTSGDTDTQYF. In DNA form, the CDR3 reads TGCGCCAGCAGCCAACAGCGGACTAGCGGGGACACAGATACGCAGTATTTT.

CDR3 nucleotide sequence: TGTGCCAGCAGCTTGGGCGGACTAGCTAGCGATGAGCAGTTCTTC. This encodes CASSLGGLASDEQFF. The V and J genes are TRBV5-8 and TRBJ2-1, with 8 bases fitting TRBD2. This CDR3 is built from 15 residues. V shed 0 bases and J 8 bases; nucleotides not matched to a gene: 7. The germline V gene has CDR1 SGHTS and CDR2 YDEGEE.

V usage is TRBV11-2 and J usage is TRBJ2-1; the D gene is possibly TRBD2 (7 bases). The CDR3 spans 14 residues. V gave up 4 bases and J gave up 8 bases, with 15 bases separating them. From germline, CDR1 is SGHAT and CDR2 FQNNGV. CDR3 in amino acids: CASSSGRGLYEQFF. Here the CDR3 DNA reads TGTGCCAGCAGCTCCGGGCGGGGGCTTTATGAGCAGTTCTTC.

The chain is built from TRBV2 and TRBJ2-1; a weak D match, TRBD1 (5 bases). Trimming removed 7 bases from V and 1 base from J, with 14 bases in between. The CDR3 is 15 residues long. Germline CDR1 is SNHLY and CDR2 is FYNNEI. CDR3 sequence reads: CASTTDSTSYNEQFF. The CDR3 nucleotides are TGTGCCAGCACTACTGACAGTACATCCTACAATGAGCAGTTCTTC.

This clone came up a few times. V and J are TRBV18 and TRBJ2-3; 14 nucleotides match TRBD2. Trimming at V came to 3 bases and at J to 1 base, leaving 3 bases not matched to a gene. This CDR3 comprises 17 residues. Germline CDR1 reads KGHSH; CDR2 reads LQKENI. For the CDR3, the DNA is TGTGCCAGCTCACCCGGGACTAGCGGGAGAGGCACAGATACGCAGTATTTT. Its protein is CASSPGTSGRGTDTQYF.

This chain links TRBV7-9 with TRBJ2-1, with 7 bases aligning to TRBD2. In germline, CDR1 is SEHNR, CDR2 FQNEAQ (reference sequence). Germline trimming cut 5 bases from V and 3 bases from J; bases unmatched to any gene: 4. The CDR3 runs to 14 residues. The CDR3 loop reads CASSATSSYNEQFF. CDR3 in DNA: TGTGCCAGCAGCGCGACTAGCAGCTACAATGAGCAGTTCTTC.